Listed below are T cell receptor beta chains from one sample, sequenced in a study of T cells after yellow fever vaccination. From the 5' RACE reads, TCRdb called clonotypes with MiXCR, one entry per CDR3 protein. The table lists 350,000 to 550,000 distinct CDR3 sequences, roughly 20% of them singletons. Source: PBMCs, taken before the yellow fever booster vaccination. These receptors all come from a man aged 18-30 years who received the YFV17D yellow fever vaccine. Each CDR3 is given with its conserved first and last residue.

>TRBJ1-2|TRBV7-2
CASNLRTGQGYGYTF
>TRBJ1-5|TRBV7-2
CASSTGQGVWPQHF
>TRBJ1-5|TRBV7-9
CASSAGDRGGGPQHF
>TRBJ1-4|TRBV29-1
CSVSRGLGEKLFF
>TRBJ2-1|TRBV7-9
CASSWDSPGDEQFF
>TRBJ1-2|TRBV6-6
CASSFPPGRSDYGYTF
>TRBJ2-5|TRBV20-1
CSASRLAGGQETQYF
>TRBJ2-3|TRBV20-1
CSASPDSFTDTQYF
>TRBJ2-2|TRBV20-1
CSAVKANVITGELFF
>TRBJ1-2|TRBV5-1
CASSLRFRDSGYTF
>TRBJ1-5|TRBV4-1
CASSVRQGGNQPQHF
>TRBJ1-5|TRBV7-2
CASSFTGNSNQPQHF
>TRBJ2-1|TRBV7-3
CASRSGLAGTYNEQFF
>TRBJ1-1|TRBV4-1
CASSQPRGRAEAFF
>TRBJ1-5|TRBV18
CASSQPFQPQHF
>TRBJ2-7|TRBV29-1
CSVRQSPSYEQYF
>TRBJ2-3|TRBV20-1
CSARKTSGGWDTQYF
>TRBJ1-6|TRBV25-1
CASSEGYNSPLHF
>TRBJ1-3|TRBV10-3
CAIRGDRVGSGNTIYF
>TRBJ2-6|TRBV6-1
CASSQQGYGANVLTF
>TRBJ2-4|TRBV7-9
CASSSPRDQYF
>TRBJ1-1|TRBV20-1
CSARVRDGAFF
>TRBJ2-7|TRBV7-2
CASSLGGGYDEQYF
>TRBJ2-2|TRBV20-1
CSARDATWGAGGPGELFF
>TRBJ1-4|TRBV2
CASSDFEKLFF
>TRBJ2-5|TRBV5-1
CASSLAAGGLQETQYF
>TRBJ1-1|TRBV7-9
CASSLTDSDSEAFF
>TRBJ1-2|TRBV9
CASSVAGQTNYGYTF
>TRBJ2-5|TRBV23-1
CASPMDRRETQYF
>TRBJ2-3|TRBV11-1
CASSLGTLGADTQYF
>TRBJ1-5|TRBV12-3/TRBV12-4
CARQLGSCNQPQHF
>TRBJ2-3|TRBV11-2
CASSLAMSSDTQYF
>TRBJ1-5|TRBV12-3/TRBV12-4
CASSDRGQPQHF
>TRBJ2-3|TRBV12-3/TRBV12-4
CASTETDTQYF
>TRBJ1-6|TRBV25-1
CASSDSVSPLHF
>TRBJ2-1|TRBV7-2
CASSFGLAGGHYNEQFF
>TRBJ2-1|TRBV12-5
CASGLGRGVEQFF
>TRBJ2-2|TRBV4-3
CASSHGTSGTGELFF
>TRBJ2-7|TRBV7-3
CASSLGPGRSYEQYF
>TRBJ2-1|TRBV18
CASSPSVDEQFF
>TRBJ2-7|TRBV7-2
CASSRDRAGYEQYF
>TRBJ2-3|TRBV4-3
CASSREGLGTDTQYF
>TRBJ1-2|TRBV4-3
CASSQDLRVMGQGFDGYTF